This TCR beta chain was documented in a study of blood T cell repertoires in COVID-19. At the level of the study: Nucleic acid was either cDNA or gDNA, and it came from T cells, B-cell-depleted T cells, or PBMCs.

Sequencing used immunoSEQ multiplex PCR; TCRdb keeps in-frame clones, though not all of them. The top ten hold about 11% of the sample, which has around 300,000 clones, approximately 85% seen once. This CDR3 contains 11 residues. Germline CDR1 reads PRHDT; CDR2 reads FYEKMQ (reference sequence). Trimming took off 5 bases at V and 4 bases at J, with 3 bases between the two ends. The sequenced sample was peripheral blood. This receptor was identified in a woman in her 70s with acute or convalescent COVID-19. The chain recombines TRBV13 with TRBJ1-3; D is uncertain. The chain's CDR3 is CASSPGNTIYF. As DNA, the CDR3 is TGTGCCAGCAGCCCAGGAAACACCATATATTTT.